The 27 T cell receptor beta chains below were found in one sample sequenced in a study of cytomegalovirus exposure and HLA in healthy donors. PCR used 60 Vbeta primers and 13 Jbeta primers. TCRdb keeps only in-frame clones here, not all; method: immunoSEQ multiplex PCR. The repertoire has 150,000 to 200,000 clones, 81% of them found once; the top ten carry more than 3%. Sequencing was done on a sample of PBMCs. The receptors shown here come from a man between 35 and 55 years old in good health and CMV-seropositive.

CDR3 sequence: CASSIKRQETQYF. CDR3 nucleotide sequence: TGTGCCAGTAGTATAAAACGGCAAGAGACCCAGTACTTC. The rearrangement links TRBV19 to TRBJ2-5, with D unclear. This CDR3 has 13 residues. Germline assignment: CDR1 LNHDA and CDR2 SQIVND (reference sequence). Trimming removed 2 bases at V and 2 bases at J, with 6 bases between.

The DNA for the CDR3 is TGTGCCAGCAGCCCGGGAACTAGCGGGAGGCAGGGCGGGGAGCTGTTTTTT. Protein product: CASSPGTSGRQGGELFF. This chain joins TRBV5-4 and TRBJ2-2, with 12 bases aligning to TRBD2. Germline assignment: CDR1 SGHNT and CDR2 YYREEE (reference sequence). The CDR3 has 17 residues. V trimming: 4 bases; J trimming: 7 bases; junction bases outside the gene matches: 11.

This chain uses TRBV18 with TRBJ2-5, with D tentatively TRBD2 (5 bases). The CDR3 length is 16 residues. V lost 3 bases and J lost 0, with 14 bases in between. The germline V gene has CDR1 KGHSH and CDR2 LQKENI. The CDR3, as DNA: TGTGCCAGCTCACCCCGCGCAGCGGTGTACCAAGAGACCCAGTACTTC. Protein sequence: CASSPRAAVYQETQYF.

This clone was seen only once. The V and J genes are TRBV5-1 and TRBJ1-4; D uncertain. V was trimmed by 5 bases and J by 4 bases, leaving 21 bases between them. This CDR3 comprises 17 residues. The V gene's germline CDR1 is SGHRS and CDR2 YFSETQ. The CDR3 here is CASSRSLAERGNEKLFF. In nucleotides, the CDR3 is TGCGCCAGCAGTAGGTCGTTGGCGGAGCGGGGTAATGAAAAACTGTTTTTT.

The chain couples TRBV10-2 to TRBJ1-1; D is ambiguous. Germline CDR1 reads WSHSY; CDR2 reads SAAADI. Trimming took 4 bases from V and 14 from J, leaving 14 bases between them. This CDR3 is built from 11 residues. This CDR3 reads CASSAPGFFFF. For the CDR3, the DNA is TGCGCCAGCAGTGCACCGGGGTTTTTCTTCTTT.

V is TRBV6-1 and J is TRBJ2-3; unclear D gene. Deletions cut 8 bases from V and 4 bases from J, with 10 bases between. CDR3 length: 12 residues. The germline gives CDR1 MNHNS, CDR2 SASEGT. The CDR3: CASVLDSDTQYF. CDR3 DNA: TGTGCCAGCGTCCTAGACTCAGATACGCAGTATTTT.

As for this clone: At one end the junction does not follow the germline gene, possibly because of a read error. DNA for the CDR3: TGCAGCGTGGAAGGGGACTCCTCCTACAATGAGCAGTTCTTC. Translation gives CSVEGDSSYNEQFF. The rearrangement joins TRBV29-1 to TRBJ2-1; a possible D gene is TRBD2 (6 bases). The V gene's germline CDR1 is SQVTM and CDR2 ANQGSEA. CDR3 size: 14 residues.

The gene calls are TRBV5-4 and TRBJ1-2; 9 bases fit TRBD1. Germline values: CDR1 SGHNT, CDR2 YYREEE (reference sequence). The CDR3 is 16 residues long. J gave up 2 bases and V 4 bases, and 9 bases lay outside the gene matches. The CDR3 sequence is CASSHRRGTGNYGYTF. CDR3 in DNA: TGTGCCAGCAGCCATCGGAGAGGGACAGGGAACTATGGCTACACCTTC.

Written as DNA, the CDR3 is TGTGCCAGTAGTACGGCCGGGACAGGGACCTACGAGCAGTACTTC. This codes for CASSTAGTGTYEQYF. This chain joins TRBV19 and TRBJ2-5; TRBD1 aligns across 9 bases. The DNA matches TRBJ2-7 better at its end, which makes the J call doubtful. Germline V gene data show CDR1 as LNHDA and CDR2 as SQIVND (reference sequence). The CDR3 loop spans 15 amino acids.

The J gene is TRBJ2-3, the V gene TRBV5-6; 8 bases match TRBD2. Germline assignment: CDR1 SGHDT and CDR2 YYEEEE. V shed 5 bases and J 0 bases; nucleotides not matched to a gene: 2. The CDR3 runs 14 residues. The CDR3 sequence is CASRGLGSTDTQYF. CDR3 DNA: TGTGCCAGCAGGGGACTAGGGAGCACAGATACGCAGTATTTT. Drawing the rest from reference TRBV5-6 and TRBJ2-3, the complete variable domain is DAGVTQSPTHLIKTRGQQVTLRCSPKSGHDTVSWYQQALGQGPQFIFQYYEEEERQRGNFPDRFSGHQFPNYSSELNVNALLLGDSALYLCASRGLGSTDTQYFGPGTRLTVL.

This chain connects TRBV7-3 to TRBJ2-2, with 12 bases matching TRBD2. The CDR3 loop spans 17 amino acids. Trimming removed 5 bases from V and 7 bases from J; junction bases left unmatched: 11. Germline loops: CDR1 SGHTA, CDR2 FQGTGA. Here the CDR3 DNA reads TGTGCCAGCAGCCGATTTACTAGCGGGGGGAAAGTCGGGGAGCTGTTTTTT. Protein sequence: CASSRFTSGGKVGELFF.

The chain is built from TRBV7-6 and TRBJ2-6; D unresolved. The V gene's germline CDR1 is SGHVS and CDR2 FNYEAQ. The CDR3 spans 15 residues. The germline V and J ends were trimmed by 1 base and 0 bases, with 4 bases remaining between them. The CDR3, as DNA: TGTGCCAGCAGCTTAGGTAGCTCTGGGGCCAACGTCCTGACTTTC. This gives the protein CASSLGSSGANVLTF.

This chain uses TRBV7-9 with TRBJ1-2; 7 bases are shared with TRBD1. The germline CDR1 and CDR2 sequences are SEHNR and FQNEAQ (reference sequence). Trimming took 4 bases from V and 4 from J; bases not matched to a gene: 3. The CDR3 spans 13 residues. In nucleotides, the CDR3 is TGTGCCAGCAGCTCACACAGGGGCTATGGCTACACCTTC. This gives the protein CASSSHRGYGYTF.

V is TRBV27 and J is TRBJ2-2; D ambiguous. CDR1 is MNHEY and CDR2 is SMNVEV in the germline V gene (reference sequence). The CDR3 runs 14 residues. The V and J ends lost 7 bases and 8 bases respectively, with 17 bases between them. CDR3 sequence (DNA): TGTGCCAGCACTAGTACCTCGGCGGCAGGGGAGCTGTTTTTT. Its protein is CASTSTSAAGELFF.

CDR3 region: CASSLGAGPSYEQYF. Here the CDR3 DNA reads TGCGCCAGCAGCCTAGGTGCTGGGCCCTCCTACGAGCAGTACTTC. The genes are TRBV4-1 and TRBJ2-7, with D hard to call. Germline CDR1 and CDR2: MGHRA and YSYEKL. Trimming removed 4 bases at V and 0 bases at J, with 13 bases between. The CDR3 has 15 amino acids.

The chain couples TRBV5-5 to TRBJ2-5, with 10 bases that match TRBD2. V trimming: 3 bases; J trimming: 5 bases; junction bases outside the gene matches: 7. Germline V gene data show CDR1 as SGHKS and CDR2 as YYEKEE (reference sequence). The CDR3 extends over 15 amino acids. The DNA of the CDR3 is TGTGCCAGCAGCTCGAGAGCGGGGGGGCTTGAGACCCAGTACTTC. It codes for CASSSRAGGLETQYF.

This chain connects TRBV27 to TRBJ2-7, with unresolved D. CDR1 and CDR2 from the germline V gene are MNHEY and SMNVEV (reference sequence). The CDR3 consists of 14 residues. V shed 8 bases and J shed 2 bases, with 16 bases lying between them. The CDR3 is CASPWVQAPYEQYF. CDR3 DNA sequence: TGTGCCAGCCCCTGGGTCCAGGCCCCCTACGAGCAGTACTTC.

This clone showed up just a few times. The V gene is TRBV9, the J gene TRBJ2-3; TRBD1 might be the D (5 bases). From germline, CDR1 is SGDLS and CDR2 YYNGEE. V was shortened by 0 bases and J by 5 bases, with 19 bases between the two germline ends. This CDR3 is built from 17 residues. This chain's CDR3 is CASSVAAVAGHRDTQYF. DNA of the CDR3: TGTGCCAGCAGCGTAGCTGCGGTAGCAGGGCACAGAGATACGCAGTATTTT.

In DNA, the CDR3 is TGCGCCAGCAGCTTGGTTGCAGGGAATGAAAAACTGTTTTTT. As protein: CASSLVAGNEKLFF. V and J are TRBV5-1 and TRBJ1-4; weak D call: TRBD1 (5 bases). Looked up from germline, CDR1 is SGHRS and CDR2 is YFSETQ. Trimming took off 0 bases at V and 5 bases at J, with 8 bases between the two ends. The CDR3 runs 14 residues.

As concerns this clone: One end of the junction does not line up with germline, which may come from a read error. The chain employs TRBV10-3 and TRBJ1-2, with D possibly being TRBD1 (6 bases). The CDR3 contains 15 residues. From germline, CDR1 is ENHRY and CDR2 SYGVKD. The CDR3 sequence is CASSDRLQSFYGYTF. The CDR3 nucleotides are TGTGCCAGCAGTGACAGGTTACAGTCATTCTATGGCTACACCTTC.

This clone was seen a handful of times. The chain couples TRBV5-6 to TRBJ1-4; D is possibly TRBD1 (5 bases). The V gene's germline CDR1 is SGHDT and CDR2 YYEEEE. V lost 3 bases, J lost 4 bases, and 13 bases lay in between. The CDR3 contains 15 residues. The CDR3 bases are TGTGCCAGCAGCTGGAGATCGACAGTTAATGAAAAACTGTTTTTT. Amino acids: CASSWRSTVNEKLFF.

This chain joins TRBV6-6 and TRBJ1-4, with 9 bases identical to TRBD1. The V gene's germline CDR1 is MNHNY and CDR2 SVGAGI (reference sequence). The trim removed 6 bases at V and 8 bases at J, leaving 7 bases unmatched. This CDR3 has 14 residues. This CDR3 reads CASSLGQGSEKLFF. CDR3 bases: TGTGCCAGCAGCCTGGGACAGGGAAGCGAAAAACTGTTTTTT.

The V call is TRBV5-4, the J call TRBJ1-3; a possible D gene is TRBD1 (6 bases). Germline CDR1 and CDR2: SGHNT and YYREEE (reference sequence). CDR3 length: 15 residues. Trimming took off 4 bases at V and 0 bases at J, with 11 bases between the two ends. The CDR3 bases are TGTGCCAGCAGCCCACAGGGAACCTCTGGAAACACCATATATTTT. Protein product: CASSPQGTSGNTIYF.

This chain connects TRBV5-1 to TRBJ2-2, with 12 positions matching TRBD1. The CDR3 sequence is 18 residues long. Germline CDR1 and CDR2: SGHRS and YFSETQ. The J segment lost 2 bases and the V segment lost 5 bases, leaving 10 bases of the junction unmatched. CDR3 coding DNA: TGCGCCAGCAGTGTAACCGGGACAGGGGGCTTCAACACCGGGGAGCTGTTTTTT. Its translation: CASSVTGTGGFNTGELFF. The full variable domain, in which reference TRBV5-1 and TRBJ2-2 provide the parts outside the CDR3, is KAGVTQTPRYLIKTRGQQVTLSCSPISGHRSVSWYQQTPGQGLQFLFEYFSETQRNKGNFPGRFSGRQFSNSRSEMNVSTLELGDSALYLCASSVTGTGGFNTGELFFGEGSRLTVL.

The chain carries TRBV19 and TRBJ1-5; 7 bases match TRBD1. CDR1 is LNHDA, CDR2 SQIVND, per germline (reference sequence). This CDR3 contains 14 residues. Trimming took 4 bases from V and 6 from J; bases not matched to a gene: 6. In nucleotides, the CDR3 is TGTGCCAGTAGTACGGGAGGGGGCTTTCAGCCCCAGCATTTT. This codes for CASSTGGGFQPQHF.

CDR3 in DNA: TGCGCCAGCAGCTTGGCCGCGGGACAGGGGTCCGAGCAGTACTTC. Translation gives CASSLAAGQGSEQYF. The chain combines TRBV5-1 with TRBJ2-7, with TRBD1 matching 10 bases. This CDR3 is 15 amino acids long. Germline values: CDR1 SGHRS, CDR2 YFSETQ. The V and J ends lost 0 bases and 6 bases, in that order; junction bases with no gene match: 6.

This clone showed up just once. The genes are TRBV29-1 and TRBJ1-2; no definite D call. The V gene's germline CDR1 is SQVTM and CDR2 ANQGSEA. V was shortened by 1 base and J by 8 bases, with 17 bases between the two germline ends. The CDR3 consists of 14 residues. CDR3 nucleotide sequence: TGCAGCGTTGAAGTATGGGCAGTTGGAGGCGGCTACACCTTC. The encoded protein is CSVEVWAVGGGYTF.